These 20 T cell receptor beta chains came from one sample sequenced in a study of OX40 agonist ivuxolimab in advanced cancers. Method: immunoSEQ multiplex PCR; TCRdb's copy keeps in-frame clones and lacks some. In the table there are some 60,000 clones, roughly 84% of which are singletons. The source was CD4+ or CD8+ T cells sorted from blood, collected in a trial of the OX40 agonist ivuxolimab. The receptor set was obtained from an adult with an advanced solid tumor such as melanoma, head and neck, liver or kidney cancer.

The V gene is TRBV27, the J gene TRBJ2-2; no definite D call. The CDR3 has 15 amino acids. The germline V and J ends were trimmed by 3 bases and 5 bases, with 13 bases remaining between them. Germline V gives CDR1 MNHEY, CDR2 SMNVEV (reference sequence). CDR3 loop: CASSFTGLETGELFF. The DNA of the CDR3 is TGTGCCAGCAGTTTCACGGGTTTGGAAACCGGGGAGCTGTTTTTT.

V gene TRBV27 combines with J gene TRBJ1-2; 7 bases are a match to TRBD1. The germline V gene encodes CDR1 MNHEY and CDR2 SMNVEV (reference sequence). The junction had 5 bases not matched to a gene; V was cut back by 5 bases and J by 2 bases. The CDR3 sequence is 14 residues long. The DNA for the CDR3 is TGTGCCAGCAGTCTGGAACAGGGGAACTATGGCTACACCTTC. Protein: CASSLEQGNYGYTF.

This chain uses TRBV19 with TRBJ1-6; the match to TRBD1 covers 11 bases. The CDR3 is made up of 15 amino acids. Trimming took 0 bases from V and 10 from J; bases not matched to a gene: 2. Looked up from germline, CDR1 is LNHDA and CDR2 is SQIVND (reference sequence). This chain's CDR3 is CASSIEGQGVSPLHF. The CDR3 bases are TGTGCCAGTAGTATAGAGGGACAGGGGGTCTCACCCCTCCACTTT.

For the CDR3, the DNA is TGCGCCAGCAGCCAAGATTACAGGGGGCTCTTCCTTAGCAATCAGCCCCAGCATTTT. It is translated as CASSQDYRGLFLSNQPQHF. The rearrangement joins TRBV4-3 to TRBJ1-5, with 9 bases fitting TRBD1. Trimming at V came to 0 bases and at J to 0 bases, leaving 9 bases not matched to a gene. Germline V gene sequence: CDR1 LGHNA, CDR2 YSLEER. The CDR3 consists of 19 residues.

The V and J genes are TRBV5-1 and TRBJ2-7; D is undetermined. With 4 bases removed from V and 0 bases from J, the gap between germline ends came to 14 bases. This CDR3 comprises 15 residues. The germline V gene has CDR1 SGHRS and CDR2 YFSETQ. Written as DNA, the CDR3 is TGCGCCAGCAGCCCACAATTCCAAAGCTCCTACGAGCAGTACTTC. It specifies CASSPQFQSSYEQYF.

V gene TRBV7-2 combines with J gene TRBJ1-1; no definite D call. CDR1 SGHTA and CDR2 FQGNSA come from the germline V gene. Trimming shortened V by 1 base and J by 3 bases, and 9 bases separated the two germline ends. The length of the CDR3 is 14 residues. CDR3 amino acids: CASSLEGSYTEAFF. The CDR3 nucleotides are TGTGCCAGCAGCTTAGAAGGCAGCTACACTGAAGCTTTCTTT.

The chain carries TRBV5-1 and TRBJ2-7; TRBD2 might be the D (6 bases). Trimming stripped 0 bases from V and 0 bases from J, with 16 bases between. The CDR3 runs to 17 residues. The V gene's germline CDR1 is SGHRS and CDR2 YFSETQ. The CDR3 is CASSLEVSGSSSYEQYF. As DNA, the CDR3 is TGCGCCAGCAGCTTGGAGGTCAGCGGGTCAAGCTCCTACGAGCAGTACTTC.

The V and J genes are TRBV25-1 and TRBJ2-1, with 12 positions matching TRBD2. Losses at the gene ends were 1 base for V and 12 bases for J; bases not matched to a gene: 10. Germline assignment: CDR1 MGHDK and CDR2 SYGVNS. The CDR3 loop spans 16 amino acids. CDR3 amino acids: CASSESTSGGTKGQFF. The CDR3 DNA follows: TGTGCCAGCAGTGAATCGACTAGCGGGGGTACCAAAGGGCAGTTCTTC.

The J gene is TRBJ2-5, the V gene TRBV10-1; TRBD1 aligns across 8 bases. The CDR3 runs 16 residues. The germline V gene has CDR1 WNHNN and CDR2 SYGVQD (reference sequence). The junction had 9 bases not matched to a gene; V was cut back by 3 bases and J by 3 bases. Here the CDR3 DNA reads TGCGCCAGCAGTGACGGACAGGGCTCCGGCGAAGAGACCCAGTACTTC. This gives the protein CASSDGQGSGEETQYF.

The V gene is TRBV14, the J gene TRBJ1-3; TRBD1 might be the D (5 bases). Trimming left V 4 bases short and J 10 bases short, with 20 bases between. The CDR3 totals 15 residues. Germline V CDR1 and CDR2: SGHDN, FVKESK. The CDR3 loop is CASSPLQDSVGTIYF. In DNA form, the CDR3 reads TGTGCCAGCAGCCCTCTACAGGATTCGGTTGGGACCATATATTTT.

The V gene is TRBV5-1, the J gene TRBJ1-6; 10 bases are shared with TRBD1. Germline trimming cut 2 bases from V and 10 bases from J; bases unmatched to any gene: 3. Per germline, CDR1 SGHRS and CDR2 YFSETQ. The CDR3 sequence is 14 residues long. CDR3 loop: CASSLGTGDSPLHF. DNA of the CDR3: TGCGCCAGCAGCTTAGGGACAGGGGACTCACCCCTCCACTTT. The variable domain in full, with the rest retrieved from reference TRBV5-1 and TRBJ1-6, is KAGVTQTPRYLIKTRGQQVTLSCSPISGHRSVSWYQQTPGQGLQFLFEYFSETQRNKGNFPGRFSGRQFSNSRSEMNVSTLELGDSALYLCASSLGTGDSPLHFGNGTRLTVT.

The rearrangement joins TRBV5-4 to TRBJ1-2; D possibly corresponds to TRBD1 (6 bases). V lost 6 bases and J 3 bases, leaving 18 bases between the germline ends. Germline V gene sequence: CDR1 SGHNT, CDR2 YYREEE (reference sequence). The CDR3 covers 15 residues. The CDR3 sequence: CASTFGAGADYGYTF. CDR3 DNA sequence: TGTGCCAGCACCTTCGGCGCAGGGGCCGACTATGGCTACACCTTC.

This clone has just one count. The rearrangement links TRBV7-7 to TRBJ2-7; 7 nucleotides line up with TRBD1. The CDR3 sequence is 14 residues long. Germline V gene sequence: CDR1 SSHAT, CDR2 FNYEAQ (reference sequence). The junction had 10 bases not matched to a gene; V was cut back by 5 bases and J by 6 bases. In DNA form, the CDR3 reads TGTGCCAGCAGCCCTGGGACAGACCCTGGCGAGCAGTACTTC. Protein sequence: CASSPGTDPGEQYF.

This chain links TRBV6-5 with TRBJ1-2; 7 nucleotides agree with TRBD1. The CDR3 loop spans 12 amino acids. CDR1 and CDR2 (germline): MNHEY, SVGAGI. The J segment lost 4 bases and the V segment lost 6 bases, leaving 2 bases of the junction unmatched. The CDR3 region has the DNA TGTGCCAGCAGCAGGGGGGGCTATGGCTACACCTTC. Translated, it gives CASSRGGYGYTF.

The sample holds a few counts of this clone. This chain uses TRBV11-2 with TRBJ1-2, with 7 bases aligning to TRBD1. CDR1 is SGHAT and CDR2 is FQNNGV in the germline V gene. CDR3 size: 12 residues. V lost 5 bases, J lost 7 bases, and 4 bases stayed unmatched. In DNA, the CDR3 is TGTGCCAGCAGCCCGACAGGGTCTGGCTACACCTTC. Its protein is CASSPTGSGYTF.

This chain uses TRBV6-1 with TRBJ2-3, with unresolved D. The CDR3 has 12 amino acids. The ends were cut back, 9 bases at V and 2 bases at J, with 9 bases in the middle. The V gene's germline CDR1 is MNHNS and CDR2 SASEGT. The CDR3 is CARSRVTDTQYF. CDR3 bases: TGTGCCAGATCTAGGGTCACAGATACGCAGTATTTT.

This sequence joins TRBV6-1 and TRBJ1-1; tentative D call: TRBD1 (6 bases). Germline-derived CDR1 and CDR2 are MNHNS and SASEGT. Between the trimmed V and J ends, which lost 5 bases and 8 bases, there was a span of 12 bases. The length of the CDR3 is 12 residues. The CDR3 reads CASSPRGLEAFF. CDR3 sequence (DNA): TGTGCCAGCAGTCCGAGGGGGTTAGAAGCTTTCTTT.

In DNA form, the CDR3 reads TGCAGCGTTGCCCGGGGATGGGCGGCGAACACTGAAGCTTTCTTT. It codes for CSVARGWAANTEAFF. The chain has TRBV29-1 and TRBJ1-1; no definite D call. Trimming took 4 bases from V and 1 from J, leaving 16 bases between them. The CDR3 loop spans 15 amino acids. CDR1 SQVTM and CDR2 ANQGSEA come from the germline V gene.

The chain has TRBV9 and TRBJ1-3, with a tentative D call TRBD1 (6 bases). The CDR3 spans 18 residues. Deletions cut 4 bases from V and 3 bases from J, with 23 bases between. Germline V CDR1 and CDR2: SGDLS, YYNGEE. The CDR3 sequence: CASSTQTGYEVFGNTIYF. The DNA of the CDR3 is TGTGCCAGCAGCACCCAGACAGGTTACGAGGTTTTTGGAAACACCATATATTTT.

The chain carries TRBV19 and TRBJ2-3; D is uncertain. The CDR3 consists of 13 residues. The V gene's germline CDR1 is LNHDA and CDR2 SQIVND (reference sequence). Trimming took off 3 bases at V and 4 bases at J, with 8 bases between the two ends. The chain's CDR3 is CASSIERADTQYF. The CDR3 DNA reads as TGTGCCAGTAGTATTGAAAGGGCAGATACGCAGTATTTT.